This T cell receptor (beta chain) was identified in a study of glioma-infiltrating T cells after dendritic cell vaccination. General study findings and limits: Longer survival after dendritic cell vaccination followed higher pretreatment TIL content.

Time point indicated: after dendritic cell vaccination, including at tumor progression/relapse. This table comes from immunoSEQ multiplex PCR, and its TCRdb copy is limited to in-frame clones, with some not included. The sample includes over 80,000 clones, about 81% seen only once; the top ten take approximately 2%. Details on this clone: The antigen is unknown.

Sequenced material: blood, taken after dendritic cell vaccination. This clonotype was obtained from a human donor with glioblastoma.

For the CDR3, the DNA is TGTGCCAGCAGCCCGAATGCTGGGGGCCCTAATGAAAAACTGTTTTTT. This gives the protein CASSPNAGGPNEKLFF. The rearrangement joins TRBV9 to TRBJ1-4, with a tentative D call TRBD1 (6 bases). Trimming left V 4 bases short and J 3 bases short, with 16 bases between. The CDR3 spans 16 residues. Germline CDR1 and CDR2: SGDLS and YYNGEE.